Reported below is one TCR beta chain. Sequenced by immunoSEQ multiplex PCR; TCRdb stores in-frame clones only, minus some. Here the sample spans a few hundred thousand clones, 82% being singletons. The data stem from a study of blood T cell repertoires in COVID-19. Material for sequencing was peripheral blood. The sequence was obtained from a young woman with acute or convalescent COVID-19.

CDR3 loop: CASSFSGLAEYNEQFF. CDR3 DNA: TGTGCCAGCAGCTTTTCCGGACTAGCGGAATACAATGAGCAGTTCTTC. The chain employs TRBV5-5 and TRBJ2-1, with TRBD2 identical over 10 bases. The junction had 6 bases not matched to a gene; V was cut back by 2 bases and J by 4 bases. The germline CDR1 and CDR2 sequences are SGHKS and YYEKEE (reference sequence). This CDR3 is 16 amino acids long.